This T cell receptor (beta chain) came from a study of blood T cell repertoires in COVID-19 (dated by TCRdb to 2019 to 2021). Regarding the study in general: Samples from collaborators originated in the United States, Italy and Spain and spanned both the acute and convalescent phases of COVID-19. The prospective study material was composed of cDNA or gDNA derived from T cells, B-cell-depleted T cells, or PBMCs. Deeply sampled blood TCRbeta repertoires from subjects exposed to, actively infected with, or recovered from COVID-19 were included in the dataset. The repertoires were made available in a free public database intended to serve as a resource for research on the immune response to SARS-CoV-2. The samples were drawn from two sources: the first 160 participants of the ongoing ImmuneRACE study, and 1,000 to 1,500 subjects contributed by 6 global collaborators. Nearly every sample came with metadata listing a de-identified subject ID, COVID-19 status, age in years and sex. Where available, HLA class I and class II types were obtained from metadata supplied by the sample provider rather than from assay-based typing.

The immunoSEQ Assay, a bias-controlled multiplex PCR, was used to amplify TCRbeta CDR3 regions from genomic DNA. Per the original workflow: The number of nucleated cells in each sample was estimated by amplification of reference gene primers within the assay. To quantify the absolute abundance of each unique TCRbeta CDR3 rearrangement, sequence reads were collapsed and filtered. For each sample, productive Simpson clonality was calculated by taking the square root of Simpson's diversity index across productive rearrangements. This immuneACCESS table, as held by TCRdb, lists in-frame sequences with V and J called but not all clones. Of the missing ones, under half trace to an unresolved V gene in checked studies; the others have no known cause. V and J calls and clone size follow that table, whereas D and trimming were derived from the DNA. The sample has about 200,000 clones on record, roughly 86% of them singletons. 1.5% to 2% of the sample lies in the top ten.

Paper-wide results and their limitations: The quantity of clinical and demographic metadata differed by source and by participant and was supplied without curation.

On this clone: The clone's antigen remains unknown. Base-call qualities are not available, and no considerably larger clone is one nucleotide away.

From the cysteine through the phenylalanine, the CDR3 covers 16 amino acids. Only the CDR3 region is kept as DNA, spanning 48 bases read in frame from base 1. Taken from the germline V gene, the CDR1 and CDR2 loops are SGHTS and YDEGEE. For this chain, trimming is 6 bases at the V end and 3 bases at the J end, and the number of junction bases without a gene match is 10. The collaborating institutions used their own protocols to collect whole blood in K2EDTA tubes. For TCRbeta analysis, collaborator samples were shipped as frozen whole blood, as isolated PBMCs, or as DNA extracted from either sample type.

The sample was peripheral blood. The sequence links TRBV5-8 to TRBJ2-2, with 8 middle bases fitting TRBD2. The clonotype originates from a man between 18 and 35 years old with active or convalescent COVID-19. The DNA sequence is given as TGTGCCAGCATTCGATCTGGCGGGGGGTACACCGGGGAGCTGTTTTTT. Its product reads: CASIRSGGGYTGELFF.